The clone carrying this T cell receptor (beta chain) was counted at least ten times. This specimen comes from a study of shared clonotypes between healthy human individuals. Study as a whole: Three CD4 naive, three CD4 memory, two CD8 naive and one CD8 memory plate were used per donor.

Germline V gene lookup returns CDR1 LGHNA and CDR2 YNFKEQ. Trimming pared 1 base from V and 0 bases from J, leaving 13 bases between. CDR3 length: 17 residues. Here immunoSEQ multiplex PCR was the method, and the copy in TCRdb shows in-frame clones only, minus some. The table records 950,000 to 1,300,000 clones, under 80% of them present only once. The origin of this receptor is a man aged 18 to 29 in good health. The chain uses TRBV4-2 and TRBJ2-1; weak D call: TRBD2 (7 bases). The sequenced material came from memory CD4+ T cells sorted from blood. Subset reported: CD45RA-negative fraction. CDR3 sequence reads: CASSQGGGGSSYNEQFF. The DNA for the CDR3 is TGTGCCAGCAGCCAAGGGGGAGGGGGAAGCTCCTACAATGAGCAGTTCTTC.